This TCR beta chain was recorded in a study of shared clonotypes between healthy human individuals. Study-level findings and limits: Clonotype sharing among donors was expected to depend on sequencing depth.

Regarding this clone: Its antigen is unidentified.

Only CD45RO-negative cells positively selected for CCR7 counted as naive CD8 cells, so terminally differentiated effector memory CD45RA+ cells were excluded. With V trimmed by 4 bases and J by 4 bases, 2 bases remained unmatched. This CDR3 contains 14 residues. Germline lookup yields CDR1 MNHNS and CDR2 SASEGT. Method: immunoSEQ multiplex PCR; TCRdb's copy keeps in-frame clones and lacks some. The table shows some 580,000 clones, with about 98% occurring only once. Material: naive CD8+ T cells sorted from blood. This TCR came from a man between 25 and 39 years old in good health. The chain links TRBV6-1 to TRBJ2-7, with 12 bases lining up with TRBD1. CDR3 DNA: TGTGCCAGCAGTGTGGGACAGGGGGCATACGAGCAGTACTTC. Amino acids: CASSVGQGAYEQYF.